This TCR beta chain was sequenced for a study of a mutant IDH1 vaccine in newly diagnosed glioma. Study at large: Treated patients showed a male proportion of approximately 60%, a female proportion of 37.5%, and a mean age of 40.4 years. Standard pretreatment was either radiotherapy, temozolomide, or, for most, radiochemotherapy with temozolomide.

In the case of this clone: Its target is unknown.

Findings and limits, study-wide: Altogether, about 95% of patients exhibited vaccine-induced immune responses.

The time point is: week 5, during vaccination. Doses consisted of 300 ug of mutant IDH1 20-mer peptide each, paired with topical imiquimod. Measured with immunoSEQ multiplex PCR; TCRdb has only the in-frame clones, and not every one. The table shows about 36,000 clones, with 75% to 85% occurring only once. The CDR3 totals 17 residues. The germline V gene encodes CDR1 SGDLS and CDR2 YYNGEE. Trimming took off 3 bases at V and 0 bases at J, with 18 bases between the two ends. The chain joins TRBV9 to TRBJ1-1; D is unclear. The sequenced sample was PBMCs, obtained from a glioma patient whose treatment included an IDH1 peptide vaccine. The clonotype was recovered from a man aged 50-60 years with glioma. Here the CDR3 reads CASSARKERILNTEAFF. CDR3 bases: TGTGCCAGCAGCGCAAGAAAAGAAAGGATTCTGAACACTGAAGCTTTCTTT.